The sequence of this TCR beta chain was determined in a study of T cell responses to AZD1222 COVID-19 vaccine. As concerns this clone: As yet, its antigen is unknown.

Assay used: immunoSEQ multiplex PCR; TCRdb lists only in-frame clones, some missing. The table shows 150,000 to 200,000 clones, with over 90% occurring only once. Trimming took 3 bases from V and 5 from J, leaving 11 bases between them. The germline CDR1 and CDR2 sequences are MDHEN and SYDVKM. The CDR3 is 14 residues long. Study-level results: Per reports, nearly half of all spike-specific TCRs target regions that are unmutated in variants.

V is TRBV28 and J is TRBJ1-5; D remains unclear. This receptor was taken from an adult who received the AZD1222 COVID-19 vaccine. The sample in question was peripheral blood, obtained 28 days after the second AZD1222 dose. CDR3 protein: CASSFGGVYQPQHF. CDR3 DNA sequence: TGTGCCAGCAGTTTTGGTGGGGTCTATCAGCCCCAGCATTTT.